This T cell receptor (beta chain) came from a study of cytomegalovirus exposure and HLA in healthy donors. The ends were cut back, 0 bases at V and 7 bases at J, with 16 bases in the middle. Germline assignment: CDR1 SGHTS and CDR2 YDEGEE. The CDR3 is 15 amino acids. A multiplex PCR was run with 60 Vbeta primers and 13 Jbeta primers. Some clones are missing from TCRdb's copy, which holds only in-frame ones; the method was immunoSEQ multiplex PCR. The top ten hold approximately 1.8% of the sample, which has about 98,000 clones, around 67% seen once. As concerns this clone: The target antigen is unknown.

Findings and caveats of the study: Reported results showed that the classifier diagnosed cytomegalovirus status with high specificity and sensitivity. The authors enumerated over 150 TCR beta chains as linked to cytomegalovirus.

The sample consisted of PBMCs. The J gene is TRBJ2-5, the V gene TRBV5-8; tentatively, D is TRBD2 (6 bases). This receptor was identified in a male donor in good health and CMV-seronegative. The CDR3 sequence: CASSLALGGAGTQYF. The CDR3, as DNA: TGTGCCAGCAGCTTGGCCCTGGGGGGTGCGGGGACCCAGTACTTC.